This paragraph covers one T cell receptor beta chain sequence. Germline V gene data show CDR1 as SGHAT and CDR2 as FQNNGV. V trimming: 6 bases; J trimming: 2 bases; junction bases outside the gene matches: 3. This CDR3 has 15 residues. This entry belongs to a study of blood T cell repertoires in COVID-19. As for the study in general: The United States, Italy and Spain were the sources of the acute and convalescent COVID-19 samples.

In the study's own analysis: From reference gene primer amplification, estimates of nucleated cell counts were derived. Produced via immunoSEQ multiplex PCR; TCRdb's table is partial and in-frame only. The D gene and trimming were derived from the DNA, and the V and J assignments and clone size from that table. The table lists some 260,000 clones, 88% of them singletons. What was sequenced was peripheral blood. V usage is TRBV11-2 and J usage is TRBJ2-3; 12 bases agree with TRBD2. This TCR was recovered from a man older than 75 with acute or convalescent COVID-19. CDR3 bases: TGTGCCAGCAGACTAGCGGGAGGCCTCACAGATACGCAGTATTTT. Translation gives CASRLAGGLTDTQYF.